The T cell receptor (beta chain) described here comes from a study of blood T cells in healthy people across ages. Unmatched junction bases numbered 14, after V lost 6 bases and J lost 7 bases. The CDR3 contains 15 residues. Germline V lookup: CDR1 DFQATT, CDR2 SNEGSKA (reference sequence). Every sample yielded at least 6 million isolated PBMCs. Notes on the study in general: Measured against age, TCR beta diversity per million T cells decreased in a roughly linear manner.

The second PCR ran 7 to 11 cycles with a sample-barcoded 5' primer and J-beta primers. TCRdb itself ran the 5' RACE reads through MiXCR, one entry per CDR3 protein. This table holds 650,000 to 1,000,000 distinct CDR3 sequences, around half found once. This clonotype was seen only once. Its target is unknown. J is TRBJ2-7 and V is TRBV20-1, with 11 bases matching TRBD2. The receptor comes from an elderly man in good health. The sample taken for sequencing was blood. The DNA for the CDR3 is TGCAGTGCCCTTCCCCTAGCGGGAGGAGGCAATGAGCAGTACTTC. Translation gives CSALPLAGGGNEQYF.